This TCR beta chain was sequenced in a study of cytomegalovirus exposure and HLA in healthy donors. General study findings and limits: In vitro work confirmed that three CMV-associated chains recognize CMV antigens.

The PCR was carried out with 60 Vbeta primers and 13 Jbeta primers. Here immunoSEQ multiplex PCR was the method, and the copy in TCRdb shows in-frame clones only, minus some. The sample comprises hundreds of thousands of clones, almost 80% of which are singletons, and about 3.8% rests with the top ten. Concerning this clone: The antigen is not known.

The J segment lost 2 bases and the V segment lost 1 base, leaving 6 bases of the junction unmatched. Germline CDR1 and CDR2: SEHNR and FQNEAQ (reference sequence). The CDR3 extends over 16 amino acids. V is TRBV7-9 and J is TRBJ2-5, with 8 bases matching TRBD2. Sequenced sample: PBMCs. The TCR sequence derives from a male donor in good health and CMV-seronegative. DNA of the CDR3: TGTGCCAGCAGCTTAGGGAGCGGGAGTGGGCAAGAGACCCAGTACTTC. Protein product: CASSLGSGSGQETQYF.